These T cell receptor beta chains were read from a single sample in a study of identical twins. In TCRdb, the 5' RACE reads were re-called with MiXCR into one record per CDR3 protein. The sample consists of approximately 680,000 distinct CDR3 sequences, under 8.5% of them appearing once. This same sample was also taken into another study, of yellow fever vaccine responses in identical twins.

Sequencing input: PBMCs. All receptors derive from a woman aged 18-30 years in good health. The CDR3 runs from the conserved cysteine through the conserved F or W. Expanded clones are given a class, and other clones once, few, many or no size at all.

TRBJ1-1	TRBV20-1	many	CSATHPQVDTEAFF
TRBJ1-6	TRBV12-3/TRBV12-4	many	CASSFGQLGSPLHF
TRBJ2-2	TRBV29-1	many	CSVKRGTGATGELFF
TRBJ2-7	TRBV5-1	many	CASSLASGIRSEQYF
TRBJ2-1	TRBV20-1	.	CSARERQGGYNEQFF
TRBJ1-5	TRBV27	many	CASSLSMQGNQPQHF
TRBJ2-1	TRBV20-1	.	CSAPSQTNNEQFF
TRBJ2-1	TRBV6-1	few	CASSGQGIFLAGGYEQFF
TRBJ2-5	TRBV3-1	.	CARCGTEISRQYQETQYF
TRBJ2-2	TRBV18	few	CASSPAIGATNTGELFF
TRBJ2-1	TRBV28	many	CASSLSSGRTYSYNEQFF
TRBJ2-1	TRBV4-1	few	CASSQGARAGGGEVEQFF
TRBJ1-6	TRBV27	many	CASSTGPASPLHF
TRBJ2-1	TRBV6-5	.	CASSYSGRGNEQFF
TRBJ2-1	TRBV29-1	many	CSVEVVGFEQFF
TRBJ2-2	TRBV9	.	CASSPRRGTGELFF
TRBJ2-1	TRBV24-1	many	CATSDPISAGGPLNEQFF
TRBJ2-2	TRBV9	many	CASSGTSGNTGELFF
TRBJ2-1	TRBV29-1	few	CSVEPGQGLGNEQFF
TRBJ1-5	TRBV20-1	many	CSATRGGSGNQPQHF
TRBJ1-2	TRBV5-1	many	CASSLVATLNYGYTF
TRBJ1-2	TRBV5-5	.	CASSAYGTNYGYTF